Below are 12 T cell receptor beta chains sequenced from a single sample in a study of T cells in women clearing cervical HPV infection. Some clones are missing from TCRdb's copy, which holds only in-frame ones; the method was immunoSEQ multiplex PCR. Its listing shows around 38,000 clones. Sequencing input: blood buffy coat. The receptor source for this set is a woman between 18 and 70 years old with a cervical HPV16 infection that either progressed to CIN3+ or cleared (not recorded which).

Comments on this clone: The read finishes 3 residues shy of the CDR3 end, and the germline J gene is used to complete it. The chain couples TRBV7-9 to TRBJ1-4; 12 positions agree with TRBD1. CDR3 length equals 15 residues. The trim removed 1 base at V and 8 bases at J, leaving 2 bases unmatched. CDR1 and CDR2 from the germline V gene are SEHNR and FQNEAQ (reference sequence). CDR3 DNA, as far as it was read: TGTGCCAGCAGCTTAGGGGGGACAGGGGGCGAAAAA. It codes for CASSLGGTGGEK. The CDR3, in full, reads CASSLGGTGGEKLFF.

CDR3 DNA (partial): TGTGCCAGCAGCTCCAGGGGGCCTATCACAGATACG. Residues: CASSSRGPITDT. The CDR3 as a whole reads CASSSRGPITDTQYF. This rearrangement joins TRBV7-8 to TRBJ2-3; 8 nucleotides agree with TRBD1. The missing CDR3 end, 3 residues past where the read stops, is filled in from the germline J gene. This CDR3 has 15 amino acids. The trim removed 4 bases at V and 2 bases at J, leaving 5 bases unmatched. Germline V gene lookup returns CDR1 SGHVS and CDR2 FQNEAQ.

On this clone: The CDR3 is cut off 3 residues early in the read; its end comes from the germline J gene. J is TRBJ1-4 and V is TRBV2; 10 bases are a match to TRBD1. In germline, CDR1 is SNHLY, CDR2 FYNNEI. V lost 3 bases to trimming and J lost 3 bases; unmatched junction nucleotides: 7. The length of the CDR3 is 17 residues. The part of the CDR3 DNA that was read is TGTGCCAGCAGTGACGGACAGGGGGTTCTTTCTAATGAAAAA. It translates to CASSDGQGVLSNEK. From start to end, the CDR3 is CASSDGQGVLSNEKLFF.

A remark on this clone: The CDR3 end falls 3 residues outside the read, so it is completed with the germline J gene. The gene calls are TRBV5-6 and TRBJ2-7; no clear D. With 0 bases removed from V and 2 bases from J, the gap between germline ends came to 12 bases. This CDR3 is 15 amino acids long. Germline V gene data show CDR1 as SGHDT and CDR2 as YYEEEE. CDR3 bases read: TGTGCCAGCAGCTTGGAGGGTGGGTCCGCCTACGAG. Protein: CASSLEGGSAYE. The full CDR3 reads CASSLEGGSAYEQYF.

Turning to this clone: The observed sequence ends 3 residues before the CDR3 terminus, with the missing tail filled in from the germline J gene. The chain couples TRBV11-3 to TRBJ2-3, with no clear D. This CDR3 comprises 13 residues. The germline gives CDR1 SGHNT, CDR2 YENEEA. Trimming left V 3 bases short and J 2 bases short, with 6 bases between. Partial CDR3 DNA: TGTGCCAGCAGCTTGGGCACCACAGATACG. Protein: CASSLGTTDT. The CDR3 in its entirety is CASSLGTTDTQYF.

As regards this clone: The read ends 3 residues early relative to the CDR3; the germline J gene fills the gap. V usage is TRBV11-2 and J usage is TRBJ1-4, with D tentatively TRBD1 (6 bases). The CDR3 spans 15 residues. V lost 1 base and J lost 3, with 9 bases in between. CDR1 is SGHAT, CDR2 FQNNGV, per germline. The CDR3 region is CASSLVRGPNEKLFF. Incomplete CDR3 DNA: TGTGCCAGCAGCTTAGTCAGGGGACCTAATGAAAAA.

Remarks on this clone: The read ends 3 residues before the CDR3 terminus; that terminus is restored from the germline J gene. V is TRBV20-1 and J is TRBJ1-2; weak D call: TRBD1 (5 bases). The V end was cut by 6 bases, the J end by 6 bases, with 17 bases between. CDR1 and CDR2 (germline): DFQATT, SNEGSKA (reference sequence). The CDR3 spans 13 residues. Incomplete CDR3 DNA: TGCAGTGCCCAGGGAACTGGTATGAATGGC. Translated: CSAQGTGMNG. The whole CDR3 protein reads CSAQGTGMNGYTF.

The sequenced CDR3 bases are TGTGCCAGCAGTGAAATAGGGGATAGTGAG. Encoded protein: CASSEIGDSE. The whole CDR3 protein is CASSEIGDSEQFF. The chain uses TRBV2 and TRBJ2-1; TRBD1 is a possible D gene (5 bases). The read ends 3 residues shy of where the CDR3 ends; the end is completed using the germline J gene. Germline V lookup: CDR1 SNHLY, CDR2 FYNNEI. Trimming left V 2 bases short and J 9 bases short, with 11 bases between. This CDR3 region has 13 residues. Full variable domain (outside the CDR3, taken from reference TRBV2 and TRBJ2-1): EPEVTQTPSHQVTQMGQEVILRCVPISNHLYFYWYRQILGQKVEFLVSFYNNEISEKSEIFDDQFSVERPDGSNFTLKIRSTKLEDSAMYFCASSEIGDSEQFFGPGTRLTVL.

A note on this clone: The CDR3 extends 3 residues past the end of the read, so its final part is completed from the germline J gene. This chain uses TRBV20-1 with TRBJ2-7; 7 nucleotides agree with TRBD2. Looked up from germline, CDR1 is DFQATT and CDR2 is SNEGSKA (reference sequence). The CDR3 spans 14 residues. J gave up 0 bases and V 1 base, and 3 bases lay outside the gene matches. The CDR3 sequence is CSARGPGGSYEQYF. The covered CDR3 bases are TGCAGTGCTAGAGGACCGGGGGGCTCCTACGAG.

Comment on this clone: The read halts 3 residues ahead of the CDR3 end, with the missing end drawn from the germline J gene. V usage is TRBV27 and J usage is TRBJ1-4; D is unresolved. The CDR3 loop spans 17 amino acids. Germline V lookup: CDR1 MNHEY, CDR2 SMNVEV (reference sequence). V shed 4 bases and J shed 5 bases, with 20 bases lying between them. The CDR3 bases that were read are TGTGCCAGCAGTTGGCGGGGAGGAGGTTTTGAAAATGAAAAA. The encoded protein is CASSWRGGGFENEK. The complete CDR3 sequence is CASSWRGGGFENEKLFF.

Of note for this clone: The read gets to within 3 residues of the CDR3 end, and the germline J gene fills in the rest. The chain carries TRBV7-7 and TRBJ2-1; TRBD1 matches 9 bases. From germline, CDR1 is SSHAT and CDR2 FNYEAQ (reference sequence). V gave up 4 bases and J gave up 8 bases; unmatched junction bases: 9. The CDR3 extends over 15 amino acids. The covered CDR3 bases are TGTGCCAGCAGCTCCGGGACAGGGAATTGGTATGAG. It codes for CASSSGTGNWYE. The complete CDR3 protein is CASSSGTGNWYEQFF.

Turning to this clone: The read ends 3 residues early relative to the CDR3; the germline J gene fills the gap. This chain links TRBV20-1 with TRBJ2-5; 9 bases are shared with TRBD1. CDR1 is DFQATT and CDR2 is SNEGSKA in the germline V gene (reference sequence). J lost 2 bases, V lost 5 bases, and 9 bases had no gene match. The CDR3 is made up of 15 amino acids. The CDR3 DNA, read in part, is TGCAGTGCTCGCAGGACAGGGGCAAAACAAGAGACC. Protein product: CSARRTGAKQET. In full, the CDR3 reads CSARRTGAKQETQYF.